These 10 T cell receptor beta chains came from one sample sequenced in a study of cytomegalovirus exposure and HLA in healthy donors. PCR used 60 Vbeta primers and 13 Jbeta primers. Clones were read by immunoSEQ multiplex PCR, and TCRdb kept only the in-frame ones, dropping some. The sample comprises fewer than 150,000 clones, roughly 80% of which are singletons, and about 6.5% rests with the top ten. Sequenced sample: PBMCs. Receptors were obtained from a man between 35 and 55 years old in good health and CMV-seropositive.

The CDR3 sequence is CASRGVGDNEQFF. Written as DNA, the CDR3 is TGTGCCAGCAGAGGAGTAGGGGACAATGAGCAGTTCTTC. The chain has TRBV25-1 and TRBJ2-1; D is perhaps TRBD1 (5 bases). CDR1 is MGHDK and CDR2 is SYGVNS in the germline V gene. The V gene lost 6 bases and the J gene lost 5 bases, with 11 bases spanning the gap. This CDR3 spans 13 amino acids.

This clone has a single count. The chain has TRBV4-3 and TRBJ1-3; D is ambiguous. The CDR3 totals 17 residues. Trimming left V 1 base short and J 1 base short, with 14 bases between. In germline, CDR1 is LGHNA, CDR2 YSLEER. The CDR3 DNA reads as TGCGCCAGCAGCCAAGCTCCGCCAGGCTCTTCTGGAAACACCATATATTTT. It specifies CASSQAPPGSSGNTIYF.

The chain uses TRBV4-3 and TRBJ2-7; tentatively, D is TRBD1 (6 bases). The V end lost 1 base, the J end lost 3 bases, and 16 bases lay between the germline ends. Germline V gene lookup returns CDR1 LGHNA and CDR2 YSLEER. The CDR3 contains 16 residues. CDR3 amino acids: CASSQVKSGTHYEQYF. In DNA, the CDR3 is TGCGCCAGCAGCCAAGTTAAATCCGGGACACACTACGAGCAGTACTTC.

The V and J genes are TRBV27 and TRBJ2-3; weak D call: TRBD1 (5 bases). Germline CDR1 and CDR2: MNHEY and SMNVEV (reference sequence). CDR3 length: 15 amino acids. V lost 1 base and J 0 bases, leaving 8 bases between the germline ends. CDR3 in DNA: TGTGCCAGCAGTTTATACAGGTCTAGCACAGATACGCAGTATTTT. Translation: CASSLYRSSTDTQYF.

CDR3 DNA: TGTGCCAGCAGCTTGGGGGCATTCATGAACACTGAAGCTTTCTTT. Its translation: CASSLGAFMNTEAFF. V and J are TRBV5-6 and TRBJ1-1; D not certain. Trimming removed 0 bases at V and 0 bases at J, with 9 bases between. Germline V gene lookup returns CDR1 SGHDT and CDR2 YYEEEE. This CDR3 contains 15 residues.

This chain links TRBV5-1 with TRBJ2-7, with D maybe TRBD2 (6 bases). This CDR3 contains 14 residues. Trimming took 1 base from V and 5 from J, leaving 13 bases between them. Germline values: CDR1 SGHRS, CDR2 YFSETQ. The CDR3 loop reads CASSLYGGGDEQYF. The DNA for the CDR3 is TGCGCCAGCAGCTTGTATGGGGGAGGCGACGAGCAGTACTTC.

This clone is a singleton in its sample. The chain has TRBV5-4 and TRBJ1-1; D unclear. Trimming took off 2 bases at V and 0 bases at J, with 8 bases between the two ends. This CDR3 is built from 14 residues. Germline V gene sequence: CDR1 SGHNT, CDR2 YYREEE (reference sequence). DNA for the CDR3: TGTGCCAGCAGCTTTGAAGCACTGAACACTGAAGCTTTCTTT. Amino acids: CASSFEALNTEAFF.

The CDR3 loop is CASSLGTVYGYTF. The CDR3 DNA reads as TGTGCCAGCAGCTTAGGCACAGTCTATGGCTACACCTTC. The chain combines TRBV5-8 with TRBJ1-2; unclear D gene. V was trimmed by 2 bases and J by 4 bases, leaving 9 bases between them. The CDR3 loop spans 13 amino acids. CDR1 and CDR2 (germline): SGHTS, YDEGEE.

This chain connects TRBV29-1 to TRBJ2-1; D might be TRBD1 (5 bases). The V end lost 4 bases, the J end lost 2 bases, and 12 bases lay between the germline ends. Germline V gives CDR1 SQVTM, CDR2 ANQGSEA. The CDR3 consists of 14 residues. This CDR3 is CSVGPVTAYNEQFF. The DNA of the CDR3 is TGCAGCGTTGGCCCTGTGACAGCCTACAATGAGCAGTTCTTC.

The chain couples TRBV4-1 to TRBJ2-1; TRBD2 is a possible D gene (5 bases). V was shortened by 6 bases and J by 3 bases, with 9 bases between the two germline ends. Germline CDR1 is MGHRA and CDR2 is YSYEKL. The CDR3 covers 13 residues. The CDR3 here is CASRGADYNEQFF. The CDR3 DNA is TGCGCCAGCAGGGGAGCGGACTACAATGAGCAGTTCTTC.